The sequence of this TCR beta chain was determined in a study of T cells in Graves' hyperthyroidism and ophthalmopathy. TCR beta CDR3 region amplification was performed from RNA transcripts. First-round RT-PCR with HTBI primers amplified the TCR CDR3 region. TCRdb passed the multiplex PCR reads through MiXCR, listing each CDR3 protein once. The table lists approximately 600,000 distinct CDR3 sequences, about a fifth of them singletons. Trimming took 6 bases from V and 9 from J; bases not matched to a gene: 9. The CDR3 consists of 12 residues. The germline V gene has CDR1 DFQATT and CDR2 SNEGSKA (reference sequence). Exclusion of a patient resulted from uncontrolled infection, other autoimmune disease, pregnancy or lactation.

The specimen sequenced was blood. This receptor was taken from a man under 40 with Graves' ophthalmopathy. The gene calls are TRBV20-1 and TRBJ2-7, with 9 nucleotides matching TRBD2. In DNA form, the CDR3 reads TGCAGTGCAGGATTAGCGGGAGCAGGGCAGTACTTC. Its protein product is CSAGLAGAGQYF.